These 8 T cell receptor beta chains were sequenced from one sample in a study of patients and donors after allogeneic stem cell transplantation. Each CDR3 protein is one row after TCRdb ran MiXCR on the RT-PCR reads. This sample yields more than 150,000 distinct CDR3 sequences, of which 40% to 45% are seen a single time; less than 40% belongs to the top ten. Sequencing input: blood, either unsorted or a sorted T cell fraction (not recorded which). The receptor source for this set is a human donor who was either an allogeneic HSCT recipient or a stem cell or donor lymphocyte infusion donor (not recorded which). It is not recorded whose cells these are; they may come from a transplant donor.

The rearrangement links TRBV5-1 to TRBJ2-5; 7 nucleotides line up with TRBD2. V was pared by 4 bases and J by 3 bases, with 6 bases of the junction left unmatched. The CDR3 consists of 14 residues. The germline gives CDR1 SGHRS, CDR2 YFSETQ. The CDR3 is CASSGGTKEETQYF. CDR3 sequence (DNA): TGCGCCAGCAGCGGAGGGACTAAAGAAGAGACCCAGTACTTC.

This clonotype was observed at least ten times. The rearrangement links TRBV5-1 to TRBJ1-5; the D gene is possibly TRBD1 (6 bases). The CDR3 is 15 residues long. Trimming cost V 3 bases and J 2 bases, with 12 bases left between them. Germline loops: CDR1 SGHRS, CDR2 YFSETQ. CDR3 residues: CASSSVGGGNQPQHF. The CDR3 coding sequence is TGCGCCAGCAGCTCGGTTGGGGGCGGCAATCAGCCCCAGCATTTT.

The chain links TRBV9 to TRBJ1-1; D is unresolved. Germline V gene lookup returns CDR1 SGDLS and CDR2 YYNGEE. This CDR3 contains 15 residues. V shed 4 bases and J shed 2 bases, with 15 bases lying between them. CDR3 region: CASSLTPAPNTEAFF. In nucleotides, the CDR3 is TGTGCCAGCAGCTTAACGCCCGCCCCAAACACTGAAGCTTTCTTT.

The chain joins TRBV20-1 to TRBJ2-7, with a tentative D call TRBD1 (5 bases). The CDR3 runs 12 residues. Between the trimmed V and J ends, which lost 3 bases and 5 bases, there was a span of 11 bases. Germline V CDR1 and CDR2: DFQATT, SNEGSKA (reference sequence). CDR3 in amino acids: CSARGRVNEQYF. CDR3 sequence (DNA): TGCAGTGCTAGGGGCAGGGTAAACGAGCAGTACTTC.

The genes are TRBV7-8 and TRBJ1-4, with D perhaps TRBD1 (6 bases). The CDR3 is 16 amino acids. CDR1 and CDR2 from the germline V gene are SGHVS and FQNEAQ. Deletions cut 1 base from V and 0 bases from J, with 9 bases between. The CDR3 DNA is TGTGCCAGCAGCTTAGAGGGGGATACAACTAATGAAAAACTGTTTTTT. Its translation: CASSLEGDTTNEKLFF.

The chain has TRBV9 and TRBJ2-1; D is ambiguous. The germline V gene has CDR1 SGDLS and CDR2 YYNGEE. The CDR3 sequence is 17 residues long. Trimming took 3 bases from V and 0 from J, leaving 16 bases between them. This CDR3 is CASSEGSTPSSYNEQFF. DNA for the CDR3: TGTGCCAGCAGCGAGGGAAGCACGCCCAGCTCCTACAATGAGCAGTTCTTC.

The CDR3 DNA is TGTGCCAGCAGCTTAGGAACAGGGACGTCACCCCTCCACTTT. It yields the protein CASSLGTGTSPLHF. V and J are TRBV7-9 and TRBJ1-6; D is possibly TRBD1 (6 bases). The germline V gene has CDR1 SEHNR and CDR2 FQNEAQ (reference sequence). The CDR3 length is 14 residues. V was cut by 1 base and J by 10 bases, with 11 bases left in between.

The CDR3 DNA reads as TGCGCCAGCAGCCAAGTATCAGGTCCGGCTGAAGCTTTCTTT. It translates to CASSQVSGPAEAFF. V is TRBV4-3 and J is TRBJ1-1; D call uncertain. CDR3 length equals 14 residues. The germline gives CDR1 LGHNA, CDR2 YSLEER. The V gene lost 1 base and the J gene lost 6 bases, with 12 bases spanning the gap.